The 17 T cell receptor beta chains below were found in one sample sequenced in a study of T cell changes during pregnancy in multiple sclerosis. Produced via immunoSEQ multiplex PCR; TCRdb's table is partial and in-frame only. The sample yields under 30,000 clones, roughly 90% seen once. The sample in question was CD8+ T cells from peripheral blood mononuclear cells, obtained in the third trimester of pregnancy. The origin of the receptors is a female donor in good health, enrolled as a control in a pregnancy study.

The rearrangement links TRBV10-3 to TRBJ2-3, with TRBD2 identical over 9 bases. The CDR3 consists of 18 residues. CDR1 is ENHRY, CDR2 SYGVKD, per germline. V dropped 4 bases and J dropped 3; count of bases not matched to a gene: 14. The CDR3 spells CAISAAVTSGSWTDTQYF. The CDR3 DNA reads as TGTGCCATCAGTGCTGCCGTGACTAGCGGTAGTTGGACAGATACGCAGTATTTT.

V and J are TRBV7-2 and TRBJ2-7; 13 nucleotides line up with TRBD2. The V gene end was trimmed by 5 bases and the J gene end by 5 bases; junction bases not matched to a gene: 3. CDR3 length equals 14 residues. The germline CDR1 and CDR2 sequences are SGHTA and FQGNSA. The CDR3 DNA sequence: TGTGCCAGCAGCGGACTAGCGGGAGTGGACGAGCAGTACTTC. It specifies CASSGLAGVDEQYF.

This chain links TRBV11-2 with TRBJ2-1; the D gene is possibly TRBD1 (5 bases). Germline V gene data show CDR1 as SGHAT and CDR2 as FQNNGV. There are 14 residues in the CDR3. Trimming took off 5 bases at V and 0 bases at J, with 8 bases between the two ends. The CDR3 bases are TGTGCCAGCAGCCCAAGGGGCTCCTACAATGAGCAGTTCTTC. This sequence encodes CASSPRGSYNEQFF. Full variable domain (remainder filled in from reference TRBV11-2 and TRBJ2-1): EAGVAQSPRYKIIEKRQSVAFWCNPISGHATLYWYQQILGQGPKLLIQFQNNGVVDDSQLPKDRFSAERLKGVDSTLKIQPAKLEDSAVYLCASSPRGSYNEQFFGPGTRLTVL.

This chain links TRBV5-1 with TRBJ2-5; tentatively, D is TRBD1 (6 bases). Germline V gene lookup returns CDR1 SGHRS and CDR2 YFSETQ. The V gene lost 0 bases and the J gene lost 5 bases, with 14 bases spanning the gap. The CDR3 has 15 residues. The CDR3 loop reads CASSLAGADGETQYF. The DNA for the CDR3 is TGCGCCAGCAGCTTGGCAGGGGCTGATGGGGAGACCCAGTACTTC.

The chain couples TRBV6-4 to TRBJ1-1; 8 nucleotides align to TRBD1. Per the germline V gene, CDR1 is MRHNA and CDR2 is SNTAGT. The CDR3 is 16 residues long. V trimming: 3 bases; J trimming: 1 base; junction bases outside the gene matches: 7. CDR3 sequence (DNA): TGTGCCAGCAGTGAATCGGTGGGGACAGGGAACACTGAAGCTTTCTTT. Its translation is CASSESVGTGNTEAFF.

The chain links TRBV10-1 to TRBJ2-7; tentative D call: TRBD1 (5 bases). This CDR3 has 13 amino acids. Germline lookup yields CDR1 WNHNN and CDR2 SYGVQD (reference sequence). V was cut by 3 bases and J by 6 bases, with 12 bases left in between. Here the CDR3 reads CASSEPGSGEQYF. CDR3 coding DNA: TGCGCCAGCAGTGAACCAGGGTCCGGCGAGCAGTACTTC.

This clone appeared once. The V and J genes are TRBV10-3 and TRBJ2-2, with a possible D match to TRBD1 (6 bases). Germline CDR1 reads ENHRY; CDR2 reads SYGVKD. The V end was cut by 3 bases, the J end by 7 bases, with 18 bases between. The CDR3 has 16 residues. CDR3 loop: CAISDPPKGVDGELFF. The CDR3 DNA reads TGTGCCATCAGTGACCCTCCGAAGGGGGTTGACGGGGAGCTGTTTTTT.

The V gene is TRBV29-1, the J gene TRBJ2-1; 11 nucleotides line up with TRBD2. The ends lost 1 base at V and 3 bases at J; junction bases unmatched: 8. The CDR3 loop spans 17 amino acids. CDR1 and CDR2 from the germline V gene are SQVTM and ANQGSEA. The CDR3 DNA reads TGCAGCGTTGAAGGGTATGGGCTAGCGGGGGGCTACAATGAGCAGTTCTTC. Protein product: CSVEGYGLAGGYNEQFF.

This chain joins TRBV27 and TRBJ2-7; tentatively, D is TRBD1 (6 bases). With 5 bases removed from V and 2 bases from J, the gap between germline ends came to 10 bases. Germline-derived CDR1 and CDR2 are MNHEY and SMNVEV (reference sequence). This CDR3 comprises 13 residues. The CDR3 region has the DNA TGTGCCAGCAGTCGAGGGGGAACCTACGAGCAGTACTTC. Amino acid sequence: CASSRGGTYEQYF.

This chain connects TRBV5-1 to TRBJ2-1; the D is unclear. Trimming left V 6 bases short and J 0 bases short, with 13 bases between. The CDR3 contains 15 residues. Germline V gene lookup returns CDR1 SGHRS and CDR2 YFSETQ. The CDR3 is CASMSTSSSYNEQFF. CDR3 bases: TGCGCCAGCATGAGCACCTCGAGCTCCTACAATGAGCAGTTCTTC.

The CDR3 here is CASSRIAGAGGYEQYF. The CDR3 DNA reads TGTGCCAGCAGCCGGATTGCTGGGGCCGGGGGGTACGAGCAGTACTTC. The V gene is TRBV5-6, the J gene TRBJ2-7, with 7 bases fitting TRBD2. The V gene end was trimmed by 4 bases and the J gene end by 4 bases; junction bases not matched to a gene: 14. CDR1 and CDR2 from the germline V gene are SGHDT and YYEEEE. The CDR3 contains 16 residues. Complete variable domain (other parts from reference TRBV5-6 and TRBJ2-7): DAGVTQSPTHLIKTRGQQVTLRCSPKSGHDTVSWYQQALGQGPQFIFQYYEEEERQRGNFPDRFSGHQFPNYSSELNVNALLLGDSALYLCASSRIAGAGGYEQYFGPGTRLTVT.

V is TRBV6-1 and J is TRBJ1-1; D gene uncertain. The CDR3 sequence is 14 residues long. CDR1 is MNHNS and CDR2 is SASEGT in the germline V gene. Trimming pared 5 bases from V and 1 base from J, leaving 11 bases between. The CDR3 bases are TGTGCCAGCAGTCTCCCTATTACGAACACTGAAGCTTTCTTT. Protein product: CASSLPITNTEAFF.

The chain combines TRBV4-1 with TRBJ2-7, with TRBD2 as a possible D gene (6 bases). This CDR3 spans 13 amino acids. V was cut by 4 bases and J by 6 bases, with 13 bases left in between. CDR1 is MGHRA, CDR2 YSYEKL, per germline. The DNA of the CDR3 is TGCGCCAGCAGCCCGCGGGACGGTTTCGAGCAGTACTTC. This sequence encodes CASSPRDGFEQYF.

The chain couples TRBV27 to TRBJ1-5; TRBD1 matches at 8 bases. The CDR3 is made up of 13 amino acids. The V gene's germline CDR1 is MNHEY and CDR2 SMNVEV (reference sequence). V lost 6 bases to trimming and J lost 6 bases; unmatched junction nucleotides: 4. As DNA, the CDR3 is TGTGCCAGCAGGGACAGGGCCAGTCAGCCCCAGCATTTT. This encodes CASRDRASQPQHF.

The chain recombines TRBV18 with TRBJ2-7, with D possibly TRBD1 on 6 matching bases. This CDR3 is built from 15 residues. The V gene lost 2 bases and the J gene lost 5 bases, with 16 bases spanning the gap. CDR1 is KGHSH, CDR2 LQKENI, per germline. The CDR3: CASSPGLAGENEQYF. CDR3 coding DNA: TGTGCCAGCTCACCAGGATTAGCAGGGGAGAACGAGCAGTACTTC.

The chain couples TRBV27 to TRBJ2-3, with D unresolved. Per germline, CDR1 MNHEY and CDR2 SMNVEV (reference sequence). The CDR3 covers 11 residues. Trimming stripped 4 bases from V and 10 bases from J, with 9 bases between. CDR3 sequence reads: CASSSGLSQYF. DNA of the CDR3: TGTGCCAGCAGTTCTGGCCTCTCGCAGTATTTT.

The rearrangement uses TRBV7-9 and TRBJ2-7; 7 positions match TRBD2. Trimming removed 3 bases from V and 9 bases from J; junction bases left unmatched: 17. The CDR3 totals 16 residues. The germline V gene encodes CDR1 SEHNR and CDR2 FQNEAQ (reference sequence). The CDR3 sequence: CASSFEGDYPSGVQYF. CDR3 DNA: TGTGCCAGCAGCTTCGAAGGGGACTACCCGTCGGGGGTGCAGTACTTC. Looking up the rest from reference TRBV7-9 and TRBJ2-7 gives the full variable domain: DTGVSQNPRHKITKRGQNVTFRCDPISEHNRLYWYRQTLGQGPEFLTYFQNEAQLEKSRLLSDRFSAERPKGSFSTLEIQRTEQGDSAMYLCASSFEGDYPSGVQYFGPGTRLTVT.